This is a list of T cell receptor beta chains from one sample in a study of blood T cell repertoires in COVID-19. Profiled with immunoSEQ multiplex PCR; TCRdb holds only in-frame clones, not every one. The sample lists about 250,000 clones; 86% were seen once. Sequencing was carried out using PBMCs or T cells enriched from blood (not recorded which). The receptors were gathered from a man younger than 35 who had recovered from COVID-19. Both conserved end residues are part of each CDR3. Each record gives: J gene, V gene, D gene, clone size, CDR3 protein, CDR3 DNA. The D gene is left open where the match is weak. Clone size is shown for a subset of rows, as once, few, many or a class of expanded clone.

TRBJ2-1	TRBV28	.	.	CASRPTSLKYSYNEQFF	TGTGCCAGCAGACCGACTTCATTGAAATACTCCTACAATGAGCAGTTCTTC
TRBJ1-1	TRBV12-5	.	.	CASGLVRPLGGHLNTEAFF	TGTGCTAGTGGTTTGGTAAGGCCCCTCGGGGGTCACTTGAACACTGAAGCTTTCTTT
TRBJ1-5	TRBV6-1	.	.	CASSEAGTRNQPQHF	TGTGCCAGCAGTGAAGCGGGGACAAGGAATCAGCCCCAGCATTTT
TRBJ2-3	TRBV5-1	.	.	CASSSGALGLFSDTQYF	TGCGCCAGCAGCTCTGGGGCTCTGGGACTCTTTTCAGATACGCAGTATTTT
TRBJ1-1	TRBV5-4	TRBD1	.	CASSDRGRMNTEAFF	TGTGCCAGCAGCGACAGGGGACGAATGAACACTGAAGCTTTCTTT
TRBJ2-2	TRBV10-3	.	.	CAISVGLAPNTGELFF	TGTGCCATCAGTGTTGGGCTAGCTCCGAACACCGGGGAGCTGTTTTTT
TRBJ2-3	TRBV24-1	TRBD1	.	CATEGATTDTQYF	TGTGCCACCGAGGGGGCGACCACAGATACGCAGTATTTT
TRBJ1-3	TRBV7-9	TRBD1	few	CASSLGQGENTIYF	TGTGCCAGCAGCTTAGGACAGGGGGAAAACACCATATATTTT
TRBJ2-1	TRBV3-1/TRBV3-2	.	.	CASSQDIVRGNEQFF	TGTGCCAGCAGCCAAGATATAGTTAGGGGCAATGAGCAGTTCTTC
TRBJ1-1	TRBV2	.	.	CASSLLPRPQNTEAFF	TGTGCCAGCAGCCTCTTACCTAGACCCCAGAACACTGAAGCTTTCTTT
TRBJ1-5	TRBV5-6	.	.	CASSRGQGSSQPQHF	TGTGCCAGCAGCCGAGGCCAGGGTTCTAGTCAGCCCCAGCATTTT
TRBJ2-3	TRBV19	.	.	CASSMAQWTDTQYF	TGTGCCAGTAGTATGGCACAGTGGACAGATACGCAGTATTTT
TRBJ2-3	TRBV28	TRBD1	.	CASRQMTGVAYTSTDTQYF	TGTGCCAGCAGACAGATGACAGGGGTCGCGTATACTAGCACAGATACGCAGTATTTT
TRBJ2-7	TRBV27	TRBD2	.	CASIHRTSSDYEQYF	TGTGCCAGCATCCATAGGACTAGCTCGGACTACGAGCAGTACTTC
TRBJ1-2	TRBV4-1	.	.	CASSHRRQGINYGYTF	TGCGCCAGCAGCCATCGGCGGCAGGGGATCAACTATGGCTACACCTTC
TRBJ2-2	TRBV7-9	.	few	CASSLVATLGSAGELFF	TGTGCCAGCAGCTTAGTAGCGACCCTCGGGAGCGCCGGGGAGCTGTTTTTT
TRBJ1-1	TRBV24-1	.	once	CATSDVGGTEAFF	TGTGCCACCAGTGATGTTGGAGGAACTGAAGCTTTCTTT
TRBJ2-3	TRBV5-1	TRBD1	.	CASSLGQGADTQYF	TGCGCCAGCAGCTTAGGACAGGGGGCGGATACGCAGTATTTT
TRBJ2-1	TRBV19	TRBD2	.	CASSNYREGHNEQFF	TGTGCCAGTAGTAACTATCGGGAGGGACACAATGAGCAGTTCTTC
TRBJ1-4	TRBV7-9	.	.	CASRQENEKLFF	TGTGCCAGCAGACAGGAGAATGAAAAACTGTTTTTT
TRBJ2-1	TRBV19	TRBD2	.	CASKGGGPTNEQFF	TGTGCCAGTAAGGGCGGGGGGCCAACCAATGAGCAGTTCTTC
TRBJ2-7	TRBV6-5	.	.	CVSRGAYEQYF	TGTGTATCCAGGGGAGCCTACGAGCAGTACTTC
TRBJ2-5	TRBV10-3	TRBD1	.	CAISEGTGGETQYF	TGTGCCATCAGTGAAGGGACAGGGGGAGAGACCCAGTACTTC
TRBJ1-1	TRBV27	.	.	CASVGDFGAEAFF	TGTGCCAGCGTGGGAGACTTCGGAGCTGAAGCTTTCTTT
TRBJ2-7	TRBV10-3	TRBD1	.	CAIRGTGGEYEQYF	TGTGCCATCAGGGGGACAGGGGGGGAATACGAGCAGTACTTC
TRBJ1-2	TRBV19	.	.	CASSIEDRVYGYTF	TGTGCCAGTAGTATAGAGGACAGAGTCTATGGCTACACCTTC
TRBJ1-4	TRBV3-1/TRBV3-2	TRBD1	.	CASSPGQGAFGKLFF	TGTGCCAGCAGCCCGGGACAGGGGGCGTTTGGAAAACTGTTTTTT
TRBJ1-1	TRBV7-8	.	.	CASSLVTGPTGTEAFF	TGTGCCAGCAGCTTAGTAACGGGCCCCACAGGGACTGAAGCTTTCTTT
TRBJ2-7	TRBV28	TRBD2	.	CASSLLAGAFHEQYF	TGTGCCAGCAGCCTCCTAGCGGGAGCGTTCCACGAGCAGTACTTC
TRBJ1-1	TRBV9	.	.	CASSANPGVTEAFF	TGTGCCAGCAGCGCCAATCCAGGTGTAACTGAAGCTTTCTTT
TRBJ2-3	TRBV19	TRBD1	.	CASSRSTGVDTQYF	TGTGCCAGTAGTAGGTCCACAGGGGTAGATACGCAGTATTTT
TRBJ1-2	TRBV27	.	once	CASSLLAGINYGYTF	TGTGCCAGCAGTTTGTTAGCAGGGATTAACTATGGCTACACCTTC
TRBJ1-3	TRBV5-1	.	once	CASSLGDGGNGNTIYF	TGCGCCAGCAGCTTGGGGGATGGAGGCAATGGAAACACCATATATTTT
TRBJ1-1	TRBV27	TRBD1	.	CASSSRQGGTEAFF	TGTGCCAGCAGTTCCAGACAGGGAGGTACTGAAGCTTTCTTT
TRBJ2-4	TRBV14	.	once	CASSQDRQAQNIQYF	TGTGCCAGCAGCCAAGATCGACAGGCGCAAAACATTCAGTACTTC
TRBJ2-3	TRBV5-4	TRBD2	.	CASSPGTSGRENTQYF	TGTGCCAGCAGCCCGGGGACTAGCGGGAGGGAAAATACGCAGTATTTT
TRBJ1-1	TRBV28	.	.	CASASSGGSIEAFF	TGTGCCAGCGCTTCATCCGGGGGATCTATTGAAGCTTTCTTT